Below, one TCR beta chain is given with its context. The assay was immunoSEQ multiplex PCR, and TCRdb's table has in-frame clones only and misses some. The sample includes about 45,000 clones, about 88% of them seen just once. Germline loops: CDR1 SGHTA, CDR2 FQGNSA. The CDR3 totals 16 residues. The V end lost 5 bases, the J end lost 3 bases, and 19 bases lay between the germline ends. The data stem from a study of PD-L1 blockade in urothelial cancer. Sample time point: pretreatment peripheral blood. J is TRBJ1-1 and V is TRBV7-2, with D possibly matching TRBD1 (5 bases). Specimen: PBMCs, collected around atezolizumab (anti-PD-L1) treatment. This receptor was taken from a donor over 35 with urothelial cancer. The CDR3 coding sequence is TGTGCCAGCAGCCCCCGGCCCGGGGGAGGCGACACTGAAGCTTTCTTT. This translates into CASSPRPGGGDTEAFF.